This T cell receptor beta chain is drawn from a study of T cell repertoires in cytomegalovirus infection. About the study: Both CMV infection and a matching HLA type were indicated by public TCR beta signatures. Study results and limitations: CMV-specific TCR beta clonotypes restricted by HLA-C dominated the ex vivo response. Cumulative frequency of public TCR beta families picked out carriers of CMV plus the relevant HLA.

TCRdb used MiXCR to reprocess the reads, holding one entry per CDR3 protein. This table holds 150,000 to 200,000 distinct CDR3 sequences, 14% found once. Germline V gene sequence: CDR1 SGHTA, CDR2 FQGNSA. This CDR3 spans 14 amino acids. The germline V and J ends were trimmed by 5 bases and 7 bases, with 17 bases remaining between them. This clonotype was detected many times. Its antigen is currently unknown. The genes are TRBV7-2 and TRBJ1-1; a weak D match, TRBD1 (6 bases). This clonotype originated in a human donor in good health (CMV status not recorded). Some clones in this sample may be carry-over from other donors' samples. The sample was PBMCs. The CDR3 nucleotides read TGTGCCAGCAGCCCAGTGGGGGGGGGCGGTGAAGCTTTCTTT. This translates into CASSPVGGGGEAFF.